One sample yielded the 31 T cell receptor beta chains listed below, sequenced in a study of control samples from healthy donors and cancer patients. Only in-frame clones appear in the TCRdb table, and some are missing; sequencing was by immunoSEQ multiplex PCR. The sample yields roughly 52,000 clones, around 96% seen once. Source material: blood. These receptors all come from a woman aged 30 to 39 in good health.

This chain connects TRBV2 to TRBJ2-1; D unclear. Trimming shortened V by 6 bases and J by 3 bases, and 9 bases separated the two germline ends. The CDR3 spans 13 residues. Germline assignment: CDR1 SNHLY and CDR2 FYNNEI. The DNA of the CDR3 is TGTGCCAGCAGCATATTAGACTACAATGAGCAGTTCTTC. Protein product: CASSILDYNEQFF.

This chain joins TRBV15 and TRBJ2-7; D possibly corresponds to TRBD2 (5 bases). CDR3 length: 15 amino acids. Per the germline V gene, CDR1 is LNHNV and CDR2 is YYDKDF (reference sequence). Trimming took 1 base from V and 1 from J, leaving 11 bases between them. The DNA of the CDR3 is TGTGCCACCAGCAGAGCCGGAGGCGGGTCCTACGAGCAGTACTTC. This translates into CATSRAGGGSYEQYF.

The V and J genes are TRBV3-1 (or the pseudogene TRBV3-2) and TRBJ2-7; possible D gene TRBD1, 6 bases. Trimming left V 4 bases short and J 5 bases short, with 9 bases between. Germline V gene lookup returns CDR1 LGHDT and CDR2 YNNKEL (reference sequence). The CDR3 is made up of 12 amino acids. CDR3 region: CASSPGGDEQYF. In DNA, the CDR3 is TGTGCCAGCAGCCCTGGGGGCGACGAGCAGTACTTC.

The chain employs TRBV7-9 and TRBJ2-7; TRBD1 might be the D (6 bases). V lost 5 bases and J lost 2, with 16 bases in between. Germline assignment: CDR1 SEHNR and CDR2 FQNEAQ (reference sequence). This CDR3 is built from 15 residues. The CDR3 sequence is CASSKRGGAAYEQYF. The CDR3 DNA follows: TGTGCCAGCAGCAAACGAGGGGGAGCAGCCTACGAGCAGTACTTC.

The chain has TRBV12-3 or TRBV12-4 and TRBJ2-1; perhaps TRBD1 as D (6 bases). The CDR3 extends over 12 amino acids. Trimming pared 5 bases from V and 10 bases from J, leaving 12 bases between. The DNA of the CDR3 is TGTGCCAGCAGTCCCACAGGGCTGGAGCAGTTCTTC. Amino acids: CASSPTGLEQFF.

The CDR3 sequence is CASSSNPGQGGGELFF. CDR3 coding DNA: TGCGCCAGCAGCTCAAATCCGGGACAGGGGGGCGGGGAGCTGTTTTTT. V is TRBV5-1 and J is TRBJ2-2; 11 nucleotides agree with TRBD1. The junction had 8 bases not matched to a gene; V was cut back by 3 bases and J by 7 bases. The germline V gene encodes CDR1 SGHRS and CDR2 YFSETQ. The CDR3 runs to 16 residues.

The V and J genes are TRBV15 and TRBJ1-2; a possible D gene is TRBD1 (5 bases). Germline V gene data show CDR1 as LNHNV and CDR2 as YYDKDF (reference sequence). The CDR3 spans 15 residues. V shed 0 bases and J shed 4 bases, with 12 bases lying between them. CDR3 sequence reads: CATSRDAGTGYGYTF. The DNA of the CDR3 is TGTGCCACCAGCAGAGATGCTGGGACGGGCTATGGCTACACCTTC.

The V gene is TRBV5-1, the J gene TRBJ2-3; D tentatively fits TRBD1 or TRBD2 (5 bases each). The CDR3 runs 16 residues. Per germline, CDR1 SGHRS and CDR2 YFSETQ. V was trimmed by 4 bases and J by 5 bases, leaving 20 bases between them. CDR3 amino acids: CASSQPGTISRDTQYF. Written as DNA, the CDR3 is TGCGCCAGCAGCCAACCGGGGACCATAAGTCGAGATACGCAGTATTTT. The full variable domain, completed using reference TRBV5-1 and TRBJ2-3, is KAGVTQTPRYLIKTRGQQVTLSCSPISGHRSVSWYQQTPGQGLQFLFEYFSETQRNKGNFPGRFSGRQFSNSRSEMNVSTLELGDSALYLCASSQPGTISRDTQYFGPGTRLTVL.

The V gene is TRBV28, the J gene TRBJ2-1, with D unresolved. Germline CDR1 reads MDHEN; CDR2 reads SYDVKM. The CDR3 runs 13 residues. Trimming cost V 2 bases and J 1 base, with 3 bases left between them. The CDR3 nucleotides are TGTGCCAGCAGTTTAGGTTCCTACAATGAGCAGTTCTTC. This gives the protein CASSLGSYNEQFF.

The chain joins TRBV9 to TRBJ2-1; 13 bases fit TRBD2. J was trimmed by 8 bases and V by 0 bases; bases with no gene match: 5. The CDR3 is 16 amino acids. The germline V gene encodes CDR1 SGDLS and CDR2 YYNGEE. The CDR3 region has the DNA TGTGCCAGCAGCGTAGGCGGGACTAGCGGGACGTATGAGCAGTTCTTC. It encodes CASSVGGTSGTYEQFF.

V is TRBV28 and J is TRBJ1-5; no firm D call. Germline assignment: CDR1 MDHEN and CDR2 SYDVKM. Trimming stripped 4 bases from V and 3 bases from J, with 13 bases between. The length of the CDR3 is 15 residues. In nucleotides, the CDR3 is TGTGCCAGCAGTTCTCTAGGGATCGTCAATCAGCCCCAGCATTTT. Translating it yields CASSSLGIVNQPQHF.

The rearrangement links TRBV11-2 to TRBJ2-1; 7 bases agree with TRBD1. Germline CDR1 SGHAT, CDR2 FQNNGV. V shed 1 base and J 5 bases; nucleotides not matched to a gene: 5. The CDR3 runs 15 residues. The CDR3 coding sequence is TGTGCCAGCAGCTTAGTCCGGGACAGTGACAATGAGCAGTTCTTC. It yields the protein CASSLVRDSDNEQFF.

The chain employs TRBV9 and TRBJ1-1; the D gene is possibly TRBD1 (6 bases). V lost 6 bases to trimming and J lost 3 bases, with 12 bases between them. Looked up from germline, CDR1 is SGDLS and CDR2 is YYNGEE. CDR3 size: 13 residues. CDR3 in DNA: TGTGCCAGCAATGGGGGGCTGGACACTGAAGCTTTCTTT. Protein product: CASNGGLDTEAFF.

This rearrangement joins TRBV27 to TRBJ1-4, with TRBD1 matching over 7 bases. Germline V gene lookup returns CDR1 MNHEY and CDR2 SMNVEV (reference sequence). This CDR3 is 15 amino acids long. J was trimmed by 3 bases and V by 6 bases; bases with no gene match: 7. The CDR3 nucleotides are TGTGCCAGCAGAGGTACAGGGGCGTCTAATGAAAAACTGTTTTTT. This gives the protein CASRGTGASNEKLFF.

The V gene is TRBV7-9, the J gene TRBJ2-1, with D possibly being TRBD2 (6 bases). V lost 0 bases, J lost 3 bases, and 9 bases lay in between. This CDR3 has 15 amino acids. Germline CDR1 and CDR2: SEHNR and FQNEAQ (reference sequence). CDR3 residues: CASSLASGFYNEQFF. The CDR3 DNA reads TGTGCCAGCAGCTTAGCTAGCGGATTCTACAATGAGCAGTTCTTC.

V is TRBV6-5 and J is TRBJ1-3; TRBD1 might be the D (5 bases). The V end was cut by 7 bases, the J end by 4 bases, with 14 bases between. The CDR3 loop spans 14 amino acids. Germline V gene sequence: CDR1 MNHEY, CDR2 SVGAGI. CDR3 DNA: TGTGCCAGCACCCCTTCCTCAGGGGGAAACACCATATATTTT. Translation gives CASTPSSGGNTIYF.

The chain links TRBV5-1 to TRBJ2-2; 9 bases match TRBD1. This CDR3 has 18 amino acids. Germline V gene data show CDR1 as SGHRS and CDR2 as YFSETQ. V lost 1 base, J lost 5 bases, and 12 bases stayed unmatched. As DNA, the CDR3 is TGCGCCAGCAGCTTGAGAGCTGGCCGGGACAGGGAAACCGGGGAGCTGTTTTTT. This gives the protein CASSLRAGRDRETGELFF.

The rearrangement joins TRBV15 to TRBJ2-3; D is ambiguous. Germline CDR1 and CDR2: LNHNV and YYDKDF (reference sequence). CDR3 length: 14 residues. The germline V and J ends were trimmed by 4 bases and 0 bases, with 8 bases remaining between them. CDR3 residues: CATSTATSTDTQYF. For the CDR3, the DNA is TGTGCCACCAGCACAGCGACTAGCACAGATACGCAGTATTTT. Filled out from reference TRBV15 and TRBJ2-3, the complete variable domain reads DAMVIQNPRYQVTQFGKPVTLSCSQTLNHNVMYWYQQKSSQAPKLLFHYYDKDFNNEADTPDNFQSRRPNTSFCFLDIRSPGLGDTAMYLCATSTATSTDTQYFGPGTRLTVL.

This chain uses TRBV27 with TRBJ2-2, with 7 nucleotides matching TRBD2. Germline lookup yields CDR1 MNHEY and CDR2 SMNVEV (reference sequence). The J segment lost 4 bases and the V segment lost 3 bases, leaving 5 bases of the junction unmatched. The CDR3 loop spans 15 amino acids. CDR3 sequence (DNA): TGTGCCAGCAGTTTCTCGGGAGGTTTCACCGGGGAGCTGTTTTTT. Translated: CASSFSGGFTGELFF.

The chain couples TRBV7-8 to TRBJ2-5, with 8 nucleotides matching TRBD2. Per germline, CDR1 SGHVS and CDR2 FQNEAQ. J lost 3 bases, V lost 0 bases, and 3 bases had no gene match. The length of the CDR3 is 15 residues. CDR3 in DNA: TGTGCCAGCAGCTTAGCGGGACTAGGGGAAGAGACCCAGTACTTC. Residues: CASSLAGLGEETQYF.

The chain combines TRBV6-5 with TRBJ2-7; maybe TRBD2 (6 bases). The ends were cut back, 8 bases at V and 4 bases at J, with 15 bases in the middle. The CDR3 covers 13 residues. The germline V gene encodes CDR1 MNHEY and CDR2 SVGAGI. As DNA, the CDR3 is TGTGCCAGCCAATCGGGGGAAGGATACGAGCAGTACTTC. It specifies CASQSGEGYEQYF.

The V and J genes are TRBV2 and TRBJ2-5, with D perhaps TRBD1 (7 bases). Germline loops: CDR1 SNHLY, CDR2 FYNNEI. Trimming cost V 8 bases and J 5 bases, with 15 bases left between them. The CDR3 runs 13 residues. The CDR3 coding sequence is TGTGCCAGCTCCTCCAGGGGGAGGGAGACCCAGTACTTC. This sequence encodes CASSSRGRETQYF.

The chain couples TRBV9 to TRBJ2-7; D is uncertain. This CDR3 has 12 amino acids. Germline CDR1 SGDLS, CDR2 YYNGEE. V was clipped by 4 bases and J by 6 bases, with 11 bases between them. The CDR3 region is CASSPRPGEQYF. The CDR3 DNA is TGTGCCAGCAGCCCCAGACCGGGCGAGCAGTACTTC.

V gene TRBV5-8 combines with J gene TRBJ1-4; D is unresolved. Trimming cost V 4 bases and J 5 bases, with 12 bases left between them. The germline V gene encodes CDR1 SGHTS and CDR2 YDEGEE. This CDR3 contains 14 residues. The CDR3 bases are TGTGCCAGCAGCGACGTAGGGCGCAATGAAAAACTGTTTTTT. Its protein product is CASSDVGRNEKLFF.

The chain is built from TRBV21-1 and TRBJ2-1. TRBV21-1 is a documented pseudogene. The CDR3 runs to 14 residues. This CDR3 is CASRPMGPNNEQFF. The CDR3 DNA reads as TGTGCCAGCAGGCCCATGGGACCAAACAATGAGCAGTTCTTC.

In this sample, this clone turned up a few times. The CDR3 DNA reads as TGTGCCAGCAGTTCGAACAGTCACTATGGCTACACCTTC. This codes for CASSSNSHYGYTF. V usage is TRBV6-5 and J usage is TRBJ1-2; no firm D call. CDR1 MNHEY and CDR2 SVGAGI come from the germline V gene. V shed 4 bases and J shed 3 bases, with 9 bases lying between them. This CDR3 region has 13 residues.

The V gene is TRBV15, the J gene TRBJ2-5, with a possible D match to TRBD2 (7 bases). The length of the CDR3 is 14 residues. Germline values: CDR1 LNHNV, CDR2 YYDKDF (reference sequence). Trimming took 6 bases from V and 2 from J, leaving 13 bases between them. CDR3: CATSGGRGQETQYF. CDR3 in DNA: TGTGCCACCAGTGGGGGGCGGGGGCAAGAGACCCAGTACTTC.

This chain connects TRBV27 to TRBJ1-2; D is uncertain. The CDR3 length is 13 residues. CDR1 is MNHEY, CDR2 SMNVEV, per germline (reference sequence). V was cut by 4 bases and J by 6 bases, with 12 bases left in between. The CDR3 loop reads CASSSRPSNGYTF. The CDR3 DNA reads as TGTGCCAGCAGTTCCCGCCCCTCAAATGGCTACACCTTC.

The chain is built from TRBV12-5 and TRBJ2-1; D remains ambiguous. Trimming shortened V by 3 bases and J by 7 bases, and 13 bases separated the two germline ends. CDR3 length: 14 amino acids. The V gene's germline CDR1 is LGHNT and CDR2 FRNRAP. CDR3 loop: CASGFAEYGNEQFF. The DNA of the CDR3 is TGTGCTAGTGGTTTCGCGGAGTATGGGAATGAGCAGTTCTTC.

J is TRBJ2-5 and V is TRBV5-4; D perhaps matches TRBD1 (5 bases). V was trimmed by 4 bases and J by 1 base, leaving 8 bases between them. This CDR3 comprises 13 residues. Germline CDR1 and CDR2: SGHNT and YYREEE (reference sequence). CDR3 protein: CASSERGQETQYF. CDR3 bases: TGTGCCAGCAGCGAAAGGGGCCAAGAGACCCAGTACTTC.

This chain uses TRBV6-5 with TRBJ1-6; no clear D. The CDR3 loop spans 13 amino acids. Germline values: CDR1 MNHEY, CDR2 SVGAGI. Deletions cut 2 bases from V and 7 bases from J, with 6 bases between. The CDR3 is CASSYGLNSPLHF. As DNA, the CDR3 is TGTGCCAGCAGTTACGGACTGAATTCACCCCTCCACTTT.